Presented here are 2 T cell receptor beta chains from one specimen sequenced in a study of blood T cells in healthy people across ages. Primed by a sample-barcoded 5' primer and a J-beta primer mix, a second PCR proceeded for about 7 to 11 cycles. TCRdb reprocessed the 5' RACE reads via MiXCR and lists one record per CDR3 protein. The sample shows some 690,000 distinct CDR3 sequences, 22% of them seen only once. Sequencing input: blood. Receptor source: a man between 65 and 79 years old in good health.

Concerning this clonotype itself: Since no conserved phenylalanine or tryptophan closes the CDR3, a read error is the likely cause. The gene calls are TRBV18 and TRBJ2-7; TRBD1 is a possible D gene (5 bases). The DNA end is a closer match to TRBJ2-5, so the J assignment may be wrong. This CDR3 has 14 amino acids. Germline V gene sequence: CDR1 KGHSH, CDR2 LQKENI. The CDR3 coding sequence is TGTGCCAGCTCAGGCGGCAGGGCCCCAGAGACCCAGTACCTC. Translated: CASSGGRAPETQYL.

The rearrangement joins TRBV7-2 to TRBJ2-2; no clear D gene. V lost 2 bases, J lost 2 bases, and 6 bases lay in between. CDR1 is SGHTA and CDR2 is FQGNSA in the germline V gene. This CDR3 has 14 amino acids. CDR3 DNA: TGTGCCAGCAGCTTAATGGGCAACACCGGGGAGCTGTTTTTT. Translating it yields CASSLMGNTGELFF.